This TCR beta chain appears in the sequencing data of a study of blood T cell repertoires in COVID-19. The method was immunoSEQ multiplex PCR; TCRdb's version includes in-frame clones alone and lacks a portion of them. The data hold 120,000 or so clones, with less than 75% observed a single time. This CDR3 is built from 17 residues. From germline, CDR1 is MDHEN and CDR2 SYDVKM. V shed 4 bases and J 8 bases; nucleotides not matched to a gene: 18. The chain links TRBV28 to TRBJ1-1; 8 bases match TRBD1. The sample was peripheral blood. This TCR was recovered from a woman aged 55-69 years with acute or convalescent COVID-19. The CDR3 nucleotides read TGTGCCAGCAGTTACTCCTGGACAGGGTCTATTAGAGTGGAAGCTTTCTTT. This gives the protein CASSYSWTGSIRVEAFF.